This T cell receptor (beta chain) is drawn from a study of blood T cell repertoires in COVID-19. Study at large: COVID-19 samples from acute and convalescent phases originated in the United States, Italy and Spain. In each case, the material was cDNA or gDNA derived from T cells, B-cell-depleted T cells, or PBMCs.

In the study's own analysis: Amplifying reference gene primers gave estimates of nucleated cell counts. Libraries were prepared by immunoSEQ multiplex PCR; TCRdb keeps only in-frame clonotypes and omits some of them. V and J calls and clone size come straight from that table; D and trimming were deduced from the DNA. The sample shows tens of thousands of clones, roughly 80% of them seen only once. Per the germline V gene, CDR1 is SEHNR and CDR2 is FQNEAQ (reference sequence). Trimming shortened V by 1 base and J by 5 bases, and 17 bases separated the two germline ends. This CDR3 spans 16 amino acids.

The rearrangement uses TRBV7-9 and TRBJ2-5, with a tentative D call TRBD2 (6 bases). Sequenced material: peripheral blood. This TCR derives from a human donor in a cohort sampled during active COVID-19. The CDR3 protein is CASSLGGGGARETQYF. CDR3 DNA sequence: TGTGCCAGCAGCTTAGGGGGAGGAGGAGCGCGGGAGACCCAGTACTTC.